These 20 T cell receptor beta chains were sequenced from one sample in a study of post-analysis software for immune sequencing data. Findings of the study overall: There were five TRBV segments more frequent in patients than controls, and TRBV5-6, TRBV5-1 and TRBV20-1 were among them.

The TCR beta cDNA libraries contained unique molecular identifiers. TCRdb processed the PCR reads anew with MiXCR; each CDR3 protein has one entry. Among roughly 670,000 distinct CDR3 sequences, 59% were seen once, and the ten largest hold about 11%. Their antigen targets remain unknown. Sequenced material: blood. The receptors stem from a girl aged 2 to 10 with multiple sclerosis.

The chain uses TRBV2 and TRBJ2-5; TRBD1 is a possible D gene (6 bases). Between the trimmed V and J ends, which lost 4 bases and 1 base, there was a span of 13 bases. There are 15 residues in the CDR3. CDR1 is SNHLY and CDR2 is FYNNEI in the germline V gene. This CDR3 is CASSAMDSFQETQYF. CDR3 sequence (DNA): TGTGCCAGCAGTGCTATGGACAGTTTCCAAGAGACCCAGTACTTC.

CDR3 residues: CSVGSSGREQYF. CDR3 DNA sequence: TGCAGCGTTGGTTCGTCTGGGCGCGAGCAGTACTTC. The rearrangement links TRBV29-1 to TRBJ2-5; D call uncertain. The DNA end is more similar to TRBJ2-7, so the J call may be wrong. This CDR3 comprises 12 residues. Per the germline V gene, CDR1 is SQVTM and CDR2 is ANQGSEA.

This clonotype has more than one count but fewer than ten. The rearrangement uses TRBV7-9 and TRBJ2-4; unclear D gene. Germline loops: CDR1 SEHNR, CDR2 FQNEAQ (reference sequence). V lost 5 bases to trimming and J lost 4 bases, with 15 bases between them. The CDR3 length is 15 residues. In DNA form, the CDR3 reads TGTGCCAGCAGCACCATTCAGGACCTGAAAAACATTCAGTACTTC. Its translation: CASSTIQDLKNIQYF.

The rearrangement joins TRBV9 to TRBJ1-6, with D possibly matching TRBD1 (6 bases). Germline-derived CDR1 and CDR2 are SGDLS and YYNGEE. The V end was cut by 4 bases, the J end by 7 bases, with 9 bases between. The CDR3 totals 13 residues. The CDR3 DNA sequence: TGTGCCAGCAGCCCGAGGGGGAATTCACCCCTCCACTTT. Its protein is CASSPRGNSPLHF.

The chain carries TRBV15 and TRBJ1-6, with D perhaps matching TRBD1 (5 bases). Germline assignment: CDR1 LNHNV and CDR2 YYDKDF (reference sequence). V lost 5 bases to trimming and J lost 9 bases, with 20 bases between them. This CDR3 contains 16 residues. CDR3 loop: CATSGPGGKVGSPLHF. CDR3 bases: TGTGCCACCAGCGGACCCGGGGGGAAAGTAGGTTCACCCCTCCACTTT.

The chain couples TRBV7-3 to TRBJ2-1; TRBD1 or TRBD2 may be the D gene (5 bases each). V dropped 5 bases and J dropped 8 bases, with 13 bases sitting between them. Per germline, CDR1 SGHTA and CDR2 FQGTGA. The CDR3 has 13 amino acids. The CDR3 loop is CASSLGTRDEQFF. As DNA, the CDR3 is TGTGCCAGCAGCCTAGGGACCCGCGATGAGCAGTTCTTC.

The chain joins TRBV3-1 to TRBJ2-5; D is perhaps TRBD1 or TRBD2 (5 bases each). The germline V and J ends were trimmed by 6 bases and 2 bases, with 16 bases remaining between them. CDR1 and CDR2 (germline): LGHDT, YNNKEL (reference sequence). This CDR3 contains 15 residues. The CDR3 here is CASSPSGTAQETQYF. Here the CDR3 DNA reads TGTGCCAGCAGTCCATCCGGGACGGCTCAAGAGACCCAGTACTTC.

There are a few counts of this clonotype. The genes are TRBV4-1 and TRBJ2-7, with D perhaps given as TRBD1 or TRBD2 (5 bases each). The ends were cut back, 3 bases at V and 1 base at J, with 10 bases in the middle. Germline CDR1 is MGHRA and CDR2 is YSYEKL. The CDR3 consists of 14 residues. The CDR3 DNA reads as TGCGCCAGCAGCCAGGGACCGAGGTCCTACGAGCAGTACTTC. Encoded protein: CASSQGPRSYEQYF.

The gene calls are TRBV12-3 or TRBV12-4 and TRBJ1-5; the D gene is possibly TRBD1 (6 bases). The CDR3 contains 16 residues. Between the trimmed V and J ends, which lost 6 bases and 2 bases, there was a span of 17 bases. The DNA of the CDR3 is TGTGCCAGCAGCCCAAAGGGGGGCGGGGGCAATCAGCCCCAGCATTTT. This sequence encodes CASSPKGGGGNQPQHF.

Only a few counts were recorded for this clonotype. This chain links TRBV3-1 with TRBJ2-5, with 9 bases identical to TRBD1. Germline V lookup: CDR1 LGHDT, CDR2 YNNKEL (reference sequence). CDR3 length: 17 amino acids. Unmatched junction bases numbered 10, after V lost 1 base and J lost 4 bases. The CDR3 loop reads CASSQGWGQGGVETQYF. In DNA form, the CDR3 reads TGTGCCAGCAGCCAAGGATGGGGACAGGGAGGCGTAGAGACCCAGTACTTC.

In its sample, this clonotype was seen a few times. The chain joins TRBV6-1 to TRBJ2-7, with 8 nucleotides matching TRBD1. In germline, CDR1 is MNHNS, CDR2 SASEGT. The junction had 14 bases not matched to a gene; V was cut back by 5 bases and J by 11 bases. CDR3 length equals 14 residues. The CDR3 DNA follows: TGTGCCAGCAGTCTCTTGGACAGGGACCAACTCAAGTACTTC. It yields the protein CASSLLDRDQLKYF.

The chain combines TRBV27 with TRBJ2-6; D gene unclear. The CDR3 is 19 amino acids. Germline-derived CDR1 and CDR2 are MNHEY and SMNVEV (reference sequence). V lost 3 bases to trimming and J lost 0 bases, with 18 bases between them. The CDR3: CASSFRPLGAVSGANVLTF. CDR3 bases: TGTGCCAGCAGTTTTCGCCCCCTGGGCGCCGTCTCTGGGGCCAACGTCCTGACTTTC.

V gene TRBV6-6 combines with J gene TRBJ1-2; TRBD1 agrees at 8 bases. CDR3 length: 15 residues. J lost 4 bases, V lost 4 bases, and 8 bases had no gene match. Germline CDR1 and CDR2: MNHNY and SVGAGI (reference sequence). CDR3 protein: CASSSQGASLYGYTF. The CDR3 nucleotides are TGTGCCAGCAGTTCTCAGGGGGCCAGCCTCTATGGCTACACCTTC.

This chain connects TRBV20-1 to TRBJ2-4, with 7 bases fitting TRBD2. The J call could be wrong; TRBJ2-7 is a better fit for the DNA end. Germline assignment: CDR1 DFQATT and CDR2 SNEGSKA (reference sequence). CDR3 length equals 12 residues. The CDR3 spells CSAVAGPYEQYF. CDR3 bases: TGCAGTGCTGTAGCGGGCCCCTACGAGCAGTACTTC.

In its sample, this clonotype was seen a few times. J is TRBJ2-3 and V is TRBV29-1, with D possibly matching TRBD1 (5 bases). Germline assignment: CDR1 SQVTM and CDR2 ANQGSEA. This CDR3 contains 13 residues. The V end was cut by 4 bases, the J end by 4 bases, with 12 bases between. CDR3 sequence reads: CSVGFQGPDTQYF. Written as DNA, the CDR3 is TGCAGCGTTGGATTCCAGGGCCCAGATACGCAGTATTTT.

V usage is TRBV11-2 and J usage is TRBJ2-1, with a possible D match to TRBD1 (5 bases). The germline gives CDR1 SGHAT, CDR2 FQNNGV. The length of the CDR3 is 18 residues. Deletions cut 3 bases from V and 4 bases from J, with 22 bases between. This chain's CDR3 is CASSLFYSQGRGYNEQFF. CDR3 nucleotide sequence: TGTGCCAGCAGCTTGTTCTATTCACAAGGTAGGGGATACAATGAGCAGTTCTTC. Full variable domain (outside the CDR3, taken from reference TRBV11-2 and TRBJ2-1): EAGVAQSPRYKIIEKRQSVAFWCNPISGHATLYWYQQILGQGPKLLIQFQNNGVVDDSQLPKDRFSAERLKGVDSTLKIQPAKLEDSAVYLCASSLFYSQGRGYNEQFFGPGTRLTVL.

This clonotype was detected only a few times. The rearrangement joins TRBV20-1 to TRBJ1-2; tentatively, D is TRBD1 (6 bases). Germline CDR1 is DFQATT and CDR2 is SNEGSKA (reference sequence). CDR3 length: 16 amino acids. Trimming took 0 bases from V and 1 from J, leaving 15 bases between them. CDR3 nucleotides: TGCAGTGCTAGAGATCGTCGGCAGGGGTTTAACTATGGCTACACCTTC. This translates into CSARDRRQGFNYGYTF.

The CDR3 protein is CASSTDGTGLIYGYTF. The CDR3 DNA is TGTGCCAGCAGTACAGACGGGACAGGTCTAATCTATGGCTACACCTTC. The genes are TRBV7-2 and TRBJ1-2, with 8 bases identical to TRBD1. The CDR3 runs to 16 residues. The germline V gene encodes CDR1 SGHTA and CDR2 FQGNSA. Trimming at V came to 6 bases and at J to 4 bases, leaving 13 bases not matched to a gene.

V is TRBV10-3 and J is TRBJ2-1; the D gene is possibly TRBD2 (7 bases). CDR1 and CDR2 from the germline V gene are ENHRY and SYGVKD. This CDR3 has 15 amino acids. The V end lost 2 bases, the J end lost 4 bases, and 12 bases lay between the germline ends. The CDR3 DNA reads as TGTGCCATCAGTGAGGGCGGGGGCCCTTACAATGAGCAGTTCTTC. Translating gives CAISEGGGPYNEQFF.

The V and J genes are TRBV7-2 and TRBJ2-1; D tentatively reads TRBD1 or TRBD2 (7 bases each). The CDR3 has 15 amino acids. The germline CDR1 and CDR2 sequences are SGHTA and FQGNSA. V shed 7 bases and J shed 7 bases, with 20 bases lying between them. The CDR3 bases are TGTGCCAGCATCCAGGGGGGGGTAGGTCTAAATGAGCAGTTCTTC. Translated: CASIQGGVGLNEQFF.